This paragraph covers one TCR beta chain sequence. Its target is unknown. CDR1 is LNHDA and CDR2 is SQIVND in the germline V gene (reference sequence). Trimming stripped 6 bases from V and 2 bases from J, with 14 bases between. The CDR3 length is 15 residues. Sequencing used immunoSEQ multiplex PCR; TCRdb keeps in-frame clones, though not all of them. The sample lists about 86,000 clones, around nine tenths occurring once. This record comes from a study of T cell responses to AZD1222 COVID-19 vaccine. The study, taken as a whole, reports: Just a handful of AZD1222 recipients were seropositive at baseline. Spike-specific TCR depth and breadth grew after two AZD1222 doses.

The starting material was peripheral blood, obtained on day 0 of AZD1222 vaccination. The receptor was isolated from an adult in good health. This sequence joins TRBV19 and TRBJ1-5; D ambiguous. The CDR3 DNA reads TGTGCCAGTAGGGCCCAAAGTGGGGGCAATCAGCCCCAGCATTTT. Protein product: CASRAQSGGNQPQHF.